Presented here are 15 T cell receptor beta chains from one specimen sequenced in a study of PD-L1 blockade in urothelial cancer. Time point denoted: peripheral blood 6 weeks after treatment start. Sequenced by immunoSEQ multiplex PCR; TCRdb stores in-frame clones only, minus some. The sample lists around 66,000 clones, roughly 90% seen once, with about 11% in the top ten. Specimen: PBMCs, collected around atezolizumab (anti-PD-L1) treatment. These receptors all come from a man aged 55 to 70 with urothelial cancer.

The V and J genes are TRBV6-6 and TRBJ1-5; 8 nucleotides agree with TRBD1. V dropped 6 bases and J dropped 7; count of bases not matched to a gene: 14. The CDR3 length is 16 residues. Germline CDR1 MNHNY, CDR2 SVGAGI (reference sequence). As DNA, the CDR3 is TGTGCCAGCAGATCGGAGGCCAGGGGGCAGCGGCAGCCCCAGCATTTT. Its translation: CASRSEARGQRQPQHF.

V usage is TRBV5-1 and J usage is TRBJ2-2; D may be TRBD2 (5 bases). Germline V CDR1 and CDR2: SGHRS, YFSETQ. This CDR3 has 13 residues. Trimming pared 2 bases from V and 6 bases from J, leaving 8 bases between. CDR3 amino acids: CASSFSVPGELFF. CDR3 DNA: TGCGCCAGCAGCTTTAGCGTGCCCGGGGAGCTGTTTTTT.

The J gene is TRBJ2-5, the V gene TRBV7-6; TRBD2 matches at 7 bases. Trimming cost V 5 bases and J 7 bases; bases outside gene matches: 4. This CDR3 has 12 residues. Germline lookup yields CDR1 SGHVS and CDR2 FNYEAQ. The CDR3 region is CASSLSGGTQYF. As DNA, the CDR3 is TGTGCCAGCAGCCTATCGGGGGGGACCCAGTACTTC.

V is TRBV5-4 and J is TRBJ2-2; TRBD1 might be the D (5 bases). From germline, CDR1 is SGHNT and CDR2 YYREEE (reference sequence). This CDR3 region has 15 residues. V was pared by 3 bases and J by 6 bases, with 15 bases between. CDR3 nucleotides: TGTGCCAGCAGCTCCCAAGGGAAAGGGGCCGGGGAGCTGTTTTTT. As protein: CASSSQGKGAGELFF.

The genes are TRBV2 and TRBJ1-1; 10 nucleotides align to TRBD1. The length of the CDR3 is 14 residues. Germline CDR1 reads SNHLY; CDR2 reads FYNNEI. Germline trimming cut 6 bases from V and 6 bases from J; bases unmatched to any gene: 7. As DNA, the CDR3 is TGTGCCAGCAGCCGGGACAGGGGTTACCCTGAAGCTTTCTTT. Translation: CASSRDRGYPEAFF.

This chain joins TRBV2 and TRBJ2-7, with D perhaps matching TRBD2 (6 bases). From germline, CDR1 is SNHLY and CDR2 FYNNEI. There are 13 residues in the CDR3. The V end was cut by 3 bases, the J end by 6 bases, with 12 bases between. CDR3 nucleotide sequence: TGTGCCAGCAGTGAGGGGACTGGGTTCGAGCAGTACTTC. Translating gives CASSEGTGFEQYF.

CDR3 protein: CASSAGGGARNTEAFF. The CDR3 nucleotides read TGTGCCAGCAGCGCCGGGGGAGGGGCGCGTAACACTGAAGCTTTCTTT. The V call is TRBV9, the J call TRBJ1-1; possible D gene TRBD1, 5 bases. Germline CDR1 reads SGDLS; CDR2 reads YYNGEE. CDR3 size: 16 residues. The V gene lost 3 bases and the J gene lost 2 bases, with 17 bases spanning the gap.

The table lists this clone with a few counts. The V call is TRBV4-1, the J call TRBJ2-7; 8 bases are a match to TRBD2. Germline trimming cut 2 bases from V and 5 bases from J; bases unmatched to any gene: 11. Germline loops: CDR1 MGHRA, CDR2 YSYEKL. This CDR3 has 16 amino acids. The DNA for the CDR3 is TGCGCCAGCAGCCAACCCGGACTAAGCGGGGGCCACGAGCAGTACTTC. Its protein is CASSQPGLSGGHEQYF.

V is TRBV2 and J is TRBJ1-2; 7 nucleotides align to TRBD1. The V gene end was trimmed by 1 base and the J gene end by 8 bases; junction bases not matched to a gene: 7. The germline V gene encodes CDR1 SNHLY and CDR2 FYNNEI. CDR3 length: 14 amino acids. CDR3 DNA: TGTGCCAGCAGTGAAGGGGGGGACAGAAAAGGCTACACCTTC. This encodes CASSEGGDRKGYTF.

This clone has a handful of counts. The chain couples TRBV15 to TRBJ1-1, with 10 positions matching TRBD1. V was clipped by 1 base and J by 5 bases; unmatched bases: 1. The V gene's germline CDR1 is LNHNV and CDR2 YYDKDF (reference sequence). The CDR3 length is 14 residues. The CDR3 is CATSRGQGATEAFF. In DNA, the CDR3 is TGTGCCACCAGCAGAGGACAGGGGGCAACTGAAGCTTTCTTT.

This clone was seen once. The chain combines TRBV14 with TRBJ1-1; 7 bases line up with TRBD1. The junction had 9 bases not matched to a gene; V was cut back by 0 bases and J by 8 bases. CDR1 SGHDN and CDR2 FVKESK come from the germline V gene. The CDR3 covers 15 residues. The CDR3 sequence: CASSQDSSDRREAFF. CDR3 in DNA: TGTGCCAGCAGCCAAGATTCTTCGGACAGGCGGGAAGCTTTCTTT.

The chain couples TRBV10-3 to TRBJ1-2; 8 nucleotides agree with TRBD1. The CDR3 loop spans 16 amino acids. Germline V gene lookup returns CDR1 ENHRY and CDR2 SYGVKD. With 0 bases clipped from V and 5 bases from J, the junction kept 8 bases outside the gene matches. The CDR3 DNA follows: TGTGCCATCAGTGAGTCCCCCCCGGACAGGGAGTATGGCTACACCTTC. Encoded protein: CAISESPPDREYGYTF.

V usage is TRBV18 and J usage is TRBJ2-5, with a possible D match to TRBD2 (6 bases). The CDR3 consists of 15 residues. Germline V gene data show CDR1 as KGHSH and CDR2 as LQKENI. Deletions cut 1 base from V and 1 base from J, with 10 bases between. The CDR3 region has the DNA TGTGCCAGCTCACCACAGCGGGCGAGCCAAGAGACCCAGTACTTC. This codes for CASSPQRASQETQYF.

V and J are TRBV7-3 and TRBJ2-4, with 7 nucleotides matching TRBD2. V lost 5 bases to trimming and J lost 6 bases; unmatched junction nucleotides: 7. The germline V gene encodes CDR1 SGHTA and CDR2 FQGTGA. CDR3 size: 14 residues. The CDR3 here is CASSGDGGGNIQYF. The CDR3 DNA reads TGTGCCAGCAGCGGGGACGGCGGGGGAAACATTCAGTACTTC.

The rearrangement joins TRBV4-1 to TRBJ2-3, with D tentatively TRBD2 (6 bases). The CDR3 is 16 amino acids. The V gene lost 0 bases and the J gene lost 1 base, with 11 bases spanning the gap. Germline V gene sequence: CDR1 MGHRA, CDR2 YSYEKL. DNA for the CDR3: TGCGCCAGCAGCCAAGAAGGTAGCGGCCGCACAGATACGCAGTATTTT. It is translated as CASSQEGSGRTDTQYF.